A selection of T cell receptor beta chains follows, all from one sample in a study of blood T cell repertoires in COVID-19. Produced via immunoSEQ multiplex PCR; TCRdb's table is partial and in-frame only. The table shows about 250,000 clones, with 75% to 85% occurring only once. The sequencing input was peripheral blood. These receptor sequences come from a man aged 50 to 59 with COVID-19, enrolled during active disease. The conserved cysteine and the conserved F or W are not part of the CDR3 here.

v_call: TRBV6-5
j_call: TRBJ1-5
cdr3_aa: ASSFFATGGFQPQH

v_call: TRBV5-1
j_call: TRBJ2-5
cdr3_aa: ASSPTSGYETQY

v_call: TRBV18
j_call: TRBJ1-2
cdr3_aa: ASSPNRADNYGYT

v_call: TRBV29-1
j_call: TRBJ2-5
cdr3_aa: SVLTGLGETQY

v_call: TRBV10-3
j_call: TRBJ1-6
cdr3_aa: AISEQGPGFTPLH

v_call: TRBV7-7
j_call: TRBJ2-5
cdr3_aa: ASSPRQGLLETQY

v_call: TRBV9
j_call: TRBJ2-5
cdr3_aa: ASSVLAGAQETQY

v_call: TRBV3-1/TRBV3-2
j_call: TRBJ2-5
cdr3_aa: ASSSGTGTKTQY

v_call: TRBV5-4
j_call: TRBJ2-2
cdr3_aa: ASSLYLGTGELF

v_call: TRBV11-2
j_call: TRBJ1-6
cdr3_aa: ASSLEPEPGQKSPLH

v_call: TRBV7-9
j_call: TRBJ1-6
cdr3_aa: ASSLEGQGTFPLH